What follows is one TCR beta chain and its context. Its antigen is unknown. In TCRdb, the reads were re-called with MiXCR into one record per CDR3 protein. The table has under 200,000 distinct CDR3 sequences, about 20% seen once. The sample comes from a study of T cell repertoires in cytomegalovirus infection. Study-wide context: Use of recently identified HLA-C-restricted and well-studied HLA-B-restricted CMV epitopes was part of the study. Shared public TCR beta signatures pointed to both CMV infection and a matching HLA type.

The V and J ends lost 1 base and 3 bases respectively, with 9 bases between them. The germline V gene has CDR1 SGHVS and CDR2 FNYEAQ. The CDR3 has 14 residues. The receptor was isolated from a human donor in good health (CMV status not recorded). Some clones in this sample may be carry-over from other donors' samples. This chain uses TRBV7-6 with TRBJ1-2; no clear D. The input for sequencing was CD8+ T cells from cultured PBMCs, taken from culture after CMV antigen stimulation. The CDR3 DNA is TGTGCCAGCAGCTTAGATGCAGGCGACTATGGCTACACCTTC. This translates into CASSLDAGDYGYTF. Based on the CDR3 plus reference TRBV7-6 and TRBJ1-2, the full variable domain is GAGVSQSPRYKVTKRGQDVALRCDPISGHVSLYWYRQALGQGPEFLTYFNYEAQQDKSGLPNDRFSAERPEGSISTLTIQRTEQRDSAMYRCASSLDAGDYGYTFGSGTRLTVV.